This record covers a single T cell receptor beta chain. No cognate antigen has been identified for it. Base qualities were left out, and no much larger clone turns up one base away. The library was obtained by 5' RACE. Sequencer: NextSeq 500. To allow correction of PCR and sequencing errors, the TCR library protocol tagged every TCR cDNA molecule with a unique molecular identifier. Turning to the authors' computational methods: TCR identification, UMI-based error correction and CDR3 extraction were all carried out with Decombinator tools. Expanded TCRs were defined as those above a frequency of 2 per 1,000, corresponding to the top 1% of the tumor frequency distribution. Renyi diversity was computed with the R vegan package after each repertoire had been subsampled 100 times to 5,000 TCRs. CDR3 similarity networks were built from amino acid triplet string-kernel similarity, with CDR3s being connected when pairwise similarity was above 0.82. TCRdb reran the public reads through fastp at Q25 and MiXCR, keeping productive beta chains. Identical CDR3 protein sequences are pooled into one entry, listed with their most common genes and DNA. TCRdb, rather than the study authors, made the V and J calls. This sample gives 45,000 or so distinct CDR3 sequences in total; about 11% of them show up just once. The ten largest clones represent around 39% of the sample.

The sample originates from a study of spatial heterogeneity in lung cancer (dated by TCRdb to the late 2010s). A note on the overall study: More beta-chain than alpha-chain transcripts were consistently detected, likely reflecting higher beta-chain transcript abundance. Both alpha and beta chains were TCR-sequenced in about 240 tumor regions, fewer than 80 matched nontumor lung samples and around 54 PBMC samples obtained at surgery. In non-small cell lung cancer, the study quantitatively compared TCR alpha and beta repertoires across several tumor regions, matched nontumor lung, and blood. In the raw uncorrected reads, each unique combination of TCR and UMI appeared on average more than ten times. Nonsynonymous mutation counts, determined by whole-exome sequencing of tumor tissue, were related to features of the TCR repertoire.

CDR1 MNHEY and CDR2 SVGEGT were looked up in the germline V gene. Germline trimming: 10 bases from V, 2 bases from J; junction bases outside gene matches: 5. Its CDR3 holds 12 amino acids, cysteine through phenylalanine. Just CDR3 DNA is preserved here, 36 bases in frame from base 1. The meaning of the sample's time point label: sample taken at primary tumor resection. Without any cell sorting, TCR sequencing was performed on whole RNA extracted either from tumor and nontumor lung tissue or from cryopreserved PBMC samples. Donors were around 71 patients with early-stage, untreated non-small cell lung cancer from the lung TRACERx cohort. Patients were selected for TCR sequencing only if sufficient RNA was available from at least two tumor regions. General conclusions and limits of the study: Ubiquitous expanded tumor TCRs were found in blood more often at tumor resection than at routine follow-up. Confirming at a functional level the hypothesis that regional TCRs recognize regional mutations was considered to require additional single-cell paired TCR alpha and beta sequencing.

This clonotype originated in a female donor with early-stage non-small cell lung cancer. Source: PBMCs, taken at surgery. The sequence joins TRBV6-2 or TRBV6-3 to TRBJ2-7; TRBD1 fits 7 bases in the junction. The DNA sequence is TGTGCCACCCGGGACAGCCCCTACGAGCAGTACTTC. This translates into CATRDSPYEQYF.